Listed below are T cell receptor beta chains from one sample, sequenced in a study of cytomegalovirus exposure and HLA in healthy donors. Profiling relied on immunoSEQ multiplex PCR, and the TCRdb table lists in-frame clones only, not all of them. The sample shows 200,000 to 250,000 clones, 87% of them seen only once. The sample taken for sequencing was PBMCs. The receptors originated from a woman in her late teens or twenties in good health and CMV-seropositive. Both conserved end residues are part of each CDR3. Fields, in order: CDR3 DNA, CDR3 protein, D gene, clone size, J gene, V gene. D genes are given only for firm matches. Some rows mark clone size as missing; the rest say once, few, many or name a class of expanded clone.

TGTGCCAGCAGCAACCTGGGACAGACCTACAATGAGCAGTTCTTC,CASSNLGQTYNEQFF,NA,NA,TRBJ2-1,TRBV21-1
TGTGCCTGGAGTCAACTAGCGGGGATATACGAGCAGTACTTC,CAWSQLAGIYEQYF,TRBD2,NA,TRBJ2-7,TRBV30
TGTGCCAGCAGCGTGACTAGCGGGGACGAGCAGTTCTTC,CASSVTSGDEQFF,TRBD2,NA,TRBJ2-1,TRBV9
TGTGCCAGCAGCCCCCCTAGCGTCCCGCGGGACAATGAGCAGTTCTTC,CASSPPSVPRDNEQFF,NA,NA,TRBJ2-1,TRBV4-2
TGCGCCAGCACTAGCGGTAACACCGGGGAGCTGTTTTTT,CASTSGNTGELFF,TRBD2,NA,TRBJ2-2,TRBV10-1
TGTGCCAGCAGCGCCCGGACAGGGAGGATAGCTGAAGCTTTCTTT,CASSARTGRIAEAFF,TRBD1,NA,TRBJ1-1,TRBV9
TGTGCCAGCAGAGGGACAAGGGGCATCTATGGCTACACCTTC,CASRGTRGIYGYTF,NA,NA,TRBJ1-2,TRBV6-1
TGTGCCTGGAGTGTACTAAAAGGGACAGGGGAGTTGGGTGAGCAGTACTTC,CAWSVLKGTGELGEQYF,TRBD1,few,TRBJ2-7,TRBV30
TGTGCCAGCGTGGGGAGGGCAGGAGATTTCTATGGCTACACCTTC,CASVGRAGDFYGYTF,NA,NA,TRBJ1-2,TRBV2
TGCGCCAGCAGCCCCAGGGGGGAATGGAACTACGAGCAGTACTTC,CASSPRGEWNYEQYF,NA,NA,TRBJ2-7,TRBV5-1